This T cell receptor (beta chain) was captured by sequencing in a study of T cell clonotyping in hematopoietic cell transplantation. Notes on this clone: Its specificity is unknown.

Overall study findings and caveats: Few recipient clonotypes overlapped donors; over 95% were de novo at given depth. Higher Inverse Simpson Index values in graft donor and pretransplant recipient predicted broader posttransplant TCR diversity. Without cell sorting, CD4 versus CD8 contributions remain unresolved. After transplant, recipient diversity fell while pathologically expanded clonotypes grew through day 180.

The protocol was immunoSEQ multiplex PCR, while the TCRdb copy is restricted to in-frame clones and leaves out a portion. The data hold 35,000 to 45,000 clones, with 75% to 90% observed a single time. The receptor was derived from a woman aged 40-49 years in good health. Some clones in this sample may be carry-over from other donors' samples. Sequencing was performed on peripheral blood mononuclear cells.

The CDR3 DNA is TGTGCCAGCAGCTTCCTGACTAGCGGGGGGTGGGCTAGCACAGATACGCAGTATTTT. Translated, it gives CASSFLTSGGWASTDTQYF. V gene TRBV5-6 combines with J gene TRBJ2-3; TRBD2 matches at 13 bases. Losses at the gene ends were 2 bases for V and 0 bases for J; bases not matched to a gene: 9. The CDR3 consists of 19 residues. Germline V lookup: CDR1 SGHDT, CDR2 YYEEEE. Full variable domain (outside the CDR3, taken from reference TRBV5-6 and TRBJ2-3): DAGVTQSPTHLIKTRGQQVTLRCSPKSGHDTVSWYQQALGQGPQFIFQYYEEEERQRGNFPDRFSGHQFPNYSSELNVNALLLGDSALYLCASSFLTSGGWASTDTQYFGPGTRLTVL.